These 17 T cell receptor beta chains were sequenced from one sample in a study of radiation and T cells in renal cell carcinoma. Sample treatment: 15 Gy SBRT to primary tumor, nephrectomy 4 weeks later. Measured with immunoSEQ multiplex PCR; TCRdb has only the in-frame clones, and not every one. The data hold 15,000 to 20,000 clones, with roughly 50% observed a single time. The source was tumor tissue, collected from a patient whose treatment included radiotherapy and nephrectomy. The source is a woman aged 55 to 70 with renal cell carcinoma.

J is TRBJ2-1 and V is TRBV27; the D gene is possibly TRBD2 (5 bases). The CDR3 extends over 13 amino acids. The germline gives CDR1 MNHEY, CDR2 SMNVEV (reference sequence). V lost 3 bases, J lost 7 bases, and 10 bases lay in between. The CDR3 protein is CASSFGVPNEQFF. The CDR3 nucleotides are TGTGCCAGCAGTTTCGGGGTACCGAATGAGCAGTTCTTC.

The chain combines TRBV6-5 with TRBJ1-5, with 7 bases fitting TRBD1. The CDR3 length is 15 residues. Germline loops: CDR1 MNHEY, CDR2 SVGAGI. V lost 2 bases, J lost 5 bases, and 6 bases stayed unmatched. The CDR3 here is CASSYEGAGDQPQHF. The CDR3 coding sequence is TGTGCCAGCAGTTACGAGGGGGCAGGGGATCAGCCCCAGCATTTT.

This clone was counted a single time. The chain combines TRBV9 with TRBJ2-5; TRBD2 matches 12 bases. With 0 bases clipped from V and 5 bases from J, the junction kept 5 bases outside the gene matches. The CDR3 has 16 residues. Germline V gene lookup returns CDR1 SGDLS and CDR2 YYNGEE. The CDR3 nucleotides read TGTGCCAGCAGCGTAGCTAGCGGGAGGGCCCAGGAGACCCAGTACTTC. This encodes CASSVASGRAQETQYF.

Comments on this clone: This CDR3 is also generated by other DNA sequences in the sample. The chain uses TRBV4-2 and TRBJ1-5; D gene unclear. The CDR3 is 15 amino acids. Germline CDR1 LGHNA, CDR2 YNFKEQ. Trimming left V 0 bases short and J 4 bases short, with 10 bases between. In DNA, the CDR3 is TGTGCCAGCAGCCAAGACGATCGGGGAAATCAGCCCCAGCATTTT. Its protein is CASSQDDRGNQPQHF.

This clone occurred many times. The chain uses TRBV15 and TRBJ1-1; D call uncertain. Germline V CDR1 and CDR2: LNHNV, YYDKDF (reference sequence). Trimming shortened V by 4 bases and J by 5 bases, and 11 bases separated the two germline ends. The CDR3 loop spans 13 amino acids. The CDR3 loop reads CATSTQLGTEAFF. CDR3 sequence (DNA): TGTGCCACCAGCACACAACTGGGGACTGAAGCTTTCTTT.

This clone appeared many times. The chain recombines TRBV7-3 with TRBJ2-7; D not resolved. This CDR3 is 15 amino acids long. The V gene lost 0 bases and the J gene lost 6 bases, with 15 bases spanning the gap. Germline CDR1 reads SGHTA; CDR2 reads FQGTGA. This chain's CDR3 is CASSLTAQALGEQYF. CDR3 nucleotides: TGTGCCAGCAGCTTAACAGCCCAGGCCTTAGGCGAGCAGTACTTC.

The CDR3 region is CASLRQGTYEQYF. The CDR3 DNA follows: TGTGCCAGCCTAAGACAGGGGACCTACGAGCAGTACTTC. The chain has TRBV27 and TRBJ2-7, with 8 bases identical to TRBD1. CDR3 length: 13 residues. Germline V gives CDR1 MNHEY, CDR2 SMNVEV (reference sequence). With 8 bases clipped from V and 2 bases from J, the junction kept 5 bases outside the gene matches.

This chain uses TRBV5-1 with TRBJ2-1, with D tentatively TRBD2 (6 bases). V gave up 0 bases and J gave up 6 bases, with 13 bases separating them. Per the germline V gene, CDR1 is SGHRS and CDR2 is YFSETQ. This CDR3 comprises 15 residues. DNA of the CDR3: TGCGCCAGCAGCTTGGGACGGGAGCATGGCAATGAGCAGTTCTTC. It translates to CASSLGREHGNEQFF.

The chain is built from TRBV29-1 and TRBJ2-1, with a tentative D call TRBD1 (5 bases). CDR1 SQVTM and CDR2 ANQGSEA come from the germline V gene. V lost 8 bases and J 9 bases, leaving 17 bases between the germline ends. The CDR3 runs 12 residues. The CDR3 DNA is TGCAGCTCCATTAGGCAGGGTGTTGAGCAGTTCTTC. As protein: CSSIRQGVEQFF.

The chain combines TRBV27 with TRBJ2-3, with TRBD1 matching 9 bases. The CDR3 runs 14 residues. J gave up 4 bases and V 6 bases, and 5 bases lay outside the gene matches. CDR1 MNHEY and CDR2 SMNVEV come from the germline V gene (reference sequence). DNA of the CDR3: TGTGCCAGCAGCCCGACAGGGGGAGCAGATACGCAGTATTTT. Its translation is CASSPTGGADTQYF.

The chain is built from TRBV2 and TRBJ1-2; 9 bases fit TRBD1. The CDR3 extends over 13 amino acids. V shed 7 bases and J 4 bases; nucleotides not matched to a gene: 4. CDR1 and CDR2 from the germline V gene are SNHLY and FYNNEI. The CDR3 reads CASTPGQGYGYTF. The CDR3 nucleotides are TGTGCCAGCACCCCGGGACAGGGCTATGGCTACACCTTC.

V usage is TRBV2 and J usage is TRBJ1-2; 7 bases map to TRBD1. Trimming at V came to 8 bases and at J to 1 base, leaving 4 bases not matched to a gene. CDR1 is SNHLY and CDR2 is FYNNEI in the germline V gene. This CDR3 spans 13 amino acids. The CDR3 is CASPGDSNYGYTF. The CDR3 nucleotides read TGTGCCAGCCCGGGGGACAGTAACTATGGCTACACCTTC. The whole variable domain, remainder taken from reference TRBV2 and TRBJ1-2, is EPEVTQTPSHQVTQMGQEVILRCVPISNHLYFYWYRQILGQKVEFLVSFYNNEISEKSEIFDDQFSVERPDGSNFTLKIRSTKLEDSAMYFCASPGDSNYGYTFGSGTRLTVV.

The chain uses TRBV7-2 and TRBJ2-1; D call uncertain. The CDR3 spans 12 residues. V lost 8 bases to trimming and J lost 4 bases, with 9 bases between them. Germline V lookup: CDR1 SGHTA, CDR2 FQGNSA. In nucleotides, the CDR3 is TGTGCCAGCTCTAGGCTTTACAATGAGCAGTTCTTC. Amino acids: CASSRLYNEQFF.

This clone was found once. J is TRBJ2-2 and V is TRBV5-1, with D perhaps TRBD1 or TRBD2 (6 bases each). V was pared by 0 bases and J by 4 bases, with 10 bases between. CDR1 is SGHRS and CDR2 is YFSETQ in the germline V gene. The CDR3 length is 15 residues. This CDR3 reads CASSLGRGPTGELFF. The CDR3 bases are TGCGCCAGCAGCTTGGGACGGGGGCCCACCGGGGAGCTGTTTTTT. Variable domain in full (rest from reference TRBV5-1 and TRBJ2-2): KAGVTQTPRYLIKTRGQQVTLSCSPISGHRSVSWYQQTPGQGLQFLFEYFSETQRNKGNFPGRFSGRQFSNSRSEMNVSTLELGDSALYLCASSLGRGPTGELFFGEGSRLTVL.

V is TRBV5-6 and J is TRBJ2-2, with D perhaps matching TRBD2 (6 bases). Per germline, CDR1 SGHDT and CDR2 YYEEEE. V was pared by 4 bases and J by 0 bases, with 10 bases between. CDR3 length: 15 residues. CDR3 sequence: CASSHGGTNTGELFF. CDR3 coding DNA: TGTGCCAGCAGCCACGGCGGGACGAACACCGGGGAGCTGTTTTTT.

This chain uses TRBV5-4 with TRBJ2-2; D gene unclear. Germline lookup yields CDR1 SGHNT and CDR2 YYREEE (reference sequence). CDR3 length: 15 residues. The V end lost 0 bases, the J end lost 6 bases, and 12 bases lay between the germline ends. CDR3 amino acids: CASSLGALGPGELFF. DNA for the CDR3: TGTGCCAGCAGCTTGGGAGCTCTGGGCCCCGGGGAGCTGTTTTTT.

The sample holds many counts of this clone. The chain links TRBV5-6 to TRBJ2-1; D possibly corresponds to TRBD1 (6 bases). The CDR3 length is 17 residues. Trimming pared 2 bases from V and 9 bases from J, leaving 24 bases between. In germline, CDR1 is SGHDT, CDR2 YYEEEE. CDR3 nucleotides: TGTGCCAGCAGCTTAATTGGACTGAACTCCTTGGGGGCTGAGCAGTTCTTC. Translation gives CASSLIGLNSLGAEQFF.